This T cell receptor beta chain was profiled in a study of OX40 agonist ivuxolimab in advanced cancers. Study overall: The patients received agonistic anti-OX40 (CD134) antibody ivuxolimab. Partial responses were achieved by three patients, one with hepatocellular carcinoma and two with cutaneous melanoma. Ivuxolimab, which patients received intravenously every 2 weeks, was dosed at 0.01 to 10 mg/kg.

Profiling relied on immunoSEQ multiplex PCR, and the TCRdb table lists in-frame clones only, not all of them. The sample has approximately 78,000 clones, more than 70% seen once. Trimming removed 9 bases from V and 7 bases from J, with 18 bases in between. There are 13 residues in the CDR3. The germline V gene has CDR1 SNHLY and CDR2 FYNNEI. The sample here was CD4+ or CD8+ T cells sorted from blood, taken in a trial of the OX40 agonist ivuxolimab. V gene TRBV2 combines with J gene TRBJ1-2, with TRBD1 as a possible D gene (6 bases). The sequence came from an adult with an advanced solid tumor such as melanoma, head and neck, liver or kidney cancer. The CDR3 DNA follows: TGTGCCAGGCGCCCTTCAGGGGTGCGTGGCTACACCTTC. Amino acids: CARRPSGVRGYTF.